This is a list of T cell receptor beta chains from one sample in a study of T cell repertoires in cytomegalovirus infection. Via MiXCR, TCRdb re-called the reads, giving one row per CDR3 protein. The sample holds about 680,000 distinct CDR3 sequences; 24% are singletons and the top ten take around 7.6%. Sequencing was carried out using CD8+ T cells from PBMCs. These receptors originate from a human donor in good health (CMV status not recorded). Some clones in this sample may be carry-over from other donors' samples. The CDR3 runs from the conserved cysteine through the conserved F or W. Each record gives: J gene, V gene, D gene, clone size, CDR3 DNA, CDR3 protein. A D gene is named only where the DNA matches it firmly. Clone sizes are given selectively: once, few, many, or a class where the clone is expanded.

>TRBJ2-7|TRBV7-9|.|.
TGTGCCAGCAGTGGGCTGGGATTCTACGAGCAGTACTTC
CASSGLGFYEQYF
>TRBJ2-1|TRBV7-6|.|few
TGTGCCAGCAGCTTAGACCCCTCACAGTACAATGAGCAGTTCTTC
CASSLDPSQYNEQFF
>TRBJ1-5|TRBV28|TRBD1|.
TGTGCCAGCAGTGGGAGACAGGGGATAATGAATCAGCCCCAGCATTTT
CASSGRQGIMNQPQHF
>TRBJ2-7|TRBV7-8|TRBD1|many
TGTGCCAGCAGCCCCTGGGGGACAGGGTTTGTCGAGCAGTACTTC
CASSPWGTGFVEQYF
>TRBJ2-7|TRBV2|.|few
TGTGCCAGCAGCGGGGAAGCTTCGTACGAGCAGTACTTC
CASSGEASYEQYF
>TRBJ2-3|TRBV5-1|TRBD1|few
TGCGCCAGCAGCGACGGACAGGACGGACACACAGATACGCAGTATTTT
CASSDGQDGHTDTQYF
>TRBJ1-1|TRBV12-3/TRBV12-4|.|few
TGTGCCAGCTACGGGTGGGTGAACACTGAAGCTTTCTTT
CASYGWVNTEAFF
>TRBJ1-2|TRBV29-1|.|.
TGCAGCGTCGCTGACGGGGCTAACTATGGCTACACCTTC
CSVADGANYGYTF
>TRBJ2-1|TRBV19|.|.
TGTGCCAGTAGTATAGAGGGCACATACAATGAGCAGTTCTTC
CASSIEGTYNEQFF
>TRBJ1-1|TRBV10-3|TRBD1|few
TGTGCCATCGGATACACAGGGGAGAGCACTGAAGCTTTCTTT
CAIGYTGESTEAFF
>TRBJ1-1|TRBV10-3|.|.
TGTGCCATCACCCCGTTCAGCAGCGCTGAAGCTTTCTTT
CAITPFSSAEAFF
>TRBJ1-1|TRBV7-9|.|.
TGTGCCAGCAGGGACGGCAGCATGAACACTGAAGCCCTCTTT
CASRDGSMNTEALF
>TRBJ2-7|TRBV12-3/TRBV12-4|.|.
TGTGCCAGCAGTTTCCCCCACGGGGACGAGCAGTACTTC
CASSFPHGDEQYF
>TRBJ1-1|TRBV5-1|TRBD1|few
TGCGCCAGCAATCCGGGACAGGGGGCCCCTGAAGCTTTCTTT
CASNPGQGAPEAFF
>TRBJ1-1|TRBV5-1|TRBD1|.
TGCGCCAGCACCACGACAGGGGTTACCACTGAAGCTTTCTTT
CASTTTGVTTEAFF